This T cell receptor (beta chain) was captured in a study of cytotoxic CD8 clonotypes in ibrutinib-treated CLL. Study-wide background: Outcomes included around 24 partial and 2 complete responses; after median roughly 70 months, roughly 14 stayed remitted and 12 progressed. Notes on the study in general: Before falling back toward baseline at progression, clonality had risen at the time of ibrutinib response. Private clonotypes, not public ones, expanded at ibrutinib response. Clonality at baseline surpassed age-matched healthy donors and tracked circulating CD8+ T-cell counts.

Sequencing used immunoSEQ multiplex PCR; TCRdb keeps in-frame clones, though not all of them. This sample carries about 160,000 clones, roughly 90% of them seen once, and the ten largest clones take 3%. About this clone itself: What it recognizes is unknown.

The V gene's germline CDR1 is SGDLS and CDR2 YYNGEE. Between the trimmed V and J ends, which lost 0 bases and 2 bases, there was a span of 8 bases. This CDR3 has 14 amino acids. The source of this sequence is a human donor with chronic lymphocytic leukemia. The starting material was PBMCs, obtained at disease progression, from a patient treated with ibrutinib. The V call is TRBV9, the J call TRBJ2-5; D gene uncertain. CDR3 sequence (DNA): TGTGCCAGCAGCGTAGGGCCAAATCAAGAGACCCAGTACTTC. Its translation is CASSVGPNQETQYF.